This T cell receptor (beta chain) was sequenced during a study of T cell repertoires in cytomegalovirus infection. At the level of the study: CMV infection together with matching HLA type was indicated by public TCR beta signatures.

Germline CDR1 SQVTM, CDR2 ANQGSEA. V shed 5 bases and J shed 8 bases, with 9 bases lying between them. CDR3 length: 11 residues. TCRdb reprocessed the reads via MiXCR and lists one record per CDR3 protein. This table has around 710,000 distinct CDR3 sequences, about 28% appearing once. Study results and caveats: Identification of carriers of CMV plus the relevant HLA was achieved through cumulative public TCR beta family frequency. Dominant in the ex vivo response were TCR beta clonotypes restricted by HLA-C and specific for CMV.

Comments on this clonotype: The antigen is undetermined.

Source: cultured CD8+ T cells from PBMCs, taken from culture after CMV antigen stimulation. The chain carries TRBV29-1 and TRBJ2-2; D possibly corresponds to TRBD1 (5 bases). This sequence was found in a human donor in good health (CMV status not recorded). Some clones in this sample may be carry-over from other donors' samples. The CDR3 region has the DNA TGCAGCGTTAGGGGAAGTGGGGAGCTGTTTTTT. Translated: CSVRGSGELFF.